The clone carrying this T cell receptor (beta chain) was seen a handful of times. From the 5' RACE reads, TCRdb called clonotypes with MiXCR, one entry per CDR3 protein. The table includes about 27,000 distinct CDR3 sequences, 5.1% detected once. The data were taken from a study of early T cells in non-severe SARS-CoV-2 infection. Turning to the study itself: With bulk RNA from unsorted whole blood as input, sequencing yielded unpaired chains.

V was trimmed by 1 base and J by 6 bases, leaving 13 bases between them. This CDR3 region has 15 residues. Germline V lookup: CDR1 SGHDN, CDR2 FVKESK. The sample consisted of whole blood. This clonotype originated in an adult who was a healthcare worker with PCR-confirmed SARS-CoV-2 infection or an uninfected control (not recorded which). This rearrangement joins TRBV14 to TRBJ1-3, with D possibly matching TRBD1 (6 bases). The CDR3 coding sequence is TGTGCCAGCAGCCAAGTGGGGGCCTCGGAAAACACCATATATTTT. Translating it yields CASSQVGASENTIYF. Supplemented by reference TRBV14 and TRBJ1-3, the full variable domain reads EAGVTQFPSHSVIEKGQTVTLRCDPISGHDNLYWYRRVMGKEIKFLLHFVKESKQDESGMPNNRFLAERTGGTYSTLKVQPAELEDSGVYFCASSQVGASENTIYFGEGSWLTVV.